Detailed here is one T cell receptor beta chain. Its antigen is as yet unknown. This sample is drawn from a study of shared clonotypes between healthy human individuals. The table came from immunoSEQ multiplex PCR; TCRdb's copy has only in-frame clones and leaves some out. The table records over a million clones, 75% to 85% of them present only once. Study-wide findings and caveats: It was observed that roughly 5.4% of naive CD4 clonotypes were shared across several donors. Larger estimated richness was generally seen in naive subsets than in memory subsets.

The clonotype comes from a man younger than 35 in good health. Some clones in this sample may be carry-over from other donors' samples. The source material was memory CD4+ T cells from PBMCs. The subset here: CD45RA-negative fraction.

In DNA form, the CDR3 reads TGTGCCAGCAGTTTGGCTAGCGCGTTGCCAGATACGCAGTATTTT. It specifies CASSLASALPDTQYF. The chain uses TRBV28 and TRBJ2-3; tentative D call: TRBD2 (6 bases). CDR1 MDHEN and CDR2 SYDVKM come from the germline V gene. The ends were cut back, 3 bases at V and 4 bases at J, with 14 bases in the middle. This CDR3 is built from 15 residues.